Listed below are T cell receptor beta chains from one sample, sequenced in a study of blood T cell repertoires in COVID-19. Libraries were prepared by immunoSEQ multiplex PCR; TCRdb keeps only in-frame clonotypes and omits some of them. The sample includes fewer than 250,000 clones, about four fifths seen only once; the top ten take 3% to 4.5%. What was sequenced was PBMCs or T cells enriched from blood (not recorded which). Receptor source: a woman aged 35 to 49 who had been exposed to COVID-19. CDR3s include the opening cysteine and the closing phenylalanine or tryptophan. Fields, in order: D gene, J gene, V gene, CDR3 protein. D genes are given only for firm matches.

>TRBD1|TRBJ2-2|TRBV11-3
CASSPGQAGTGELFF
>.|TRBJ1-2|TRBV4-3
CASSRGGQIINYGYTF
>.|TRBJ1-1|TRBV5-6
CASSFRGAGAEAFF
>.|TRBJ2-5|TRBV5-6
CASSPDIQETQYF
>.|TRBJ1-1|TRBV2
CASTLRHFDAFF
>.|TRBJ1-2|TRBV28
CASSLLQATRDYGYTF
>TRBD1|TRBJ1-1|TRBV27
CASSLDRGPNTEAFF
>TRBD1|TRBJ1-3|TRBV3-1/TRBV3-2
CASSWDSTSGNTIYF
>TRBD1|TRBJ1-5|TRBV7-2
CASSYRGQQPQHF
>.|TRBJ1-2|TRBV5-4
CASSSTGTYGYTF
>TRBD2|TRBJ2-5|TRBV5-1
CASSIGTSGGQETQYF
>.|TRBJ2-1|TRBV5-4
CASSLHDKNEQFF